This T cell receptor (beta chain) was found in a study of T cells in narcolepsy. Study-wide results and caveats: Autoreactive clonotypes reportedly recurred in blood of same and different patients, not controls.

The data were produced by immunoSEQ multiplex PCR, yet TCRdb's version contains in-frame clones alone and is incomplete. The repertoire includes more than 30,000 clones, 70% to 80% of them detected once, and approximately 1% sits in the top ten. Concerning this clone itself: No antigen is known for it.

CDR3 size: 14 residues. The junction had 4 bases not matched to a gene; V was cut back by 7 bases and J by 4 bases. Germline CDR1 SGHRS, CDR2 YFSETQ. Source material: CD45RA- memory CD4+ T cells from PBMCs. This clonotype was obtained from a human donor with narcolepsy. The gene calls are TRBV5-1 and TRBJ2-6; 8 bases are shared with TRBD2. CDR3 loop: CASHGGAGANVLTF. CDR3 bases: TGCGCCAGCCACGGGGGGGCCGGGGCCAACGTCCTGACTTTC.